The clone carrying this T cell receptor (beta chain) occurred once. What it binds is unknown. These data originate in a study of shared clonotypes between healthy human individuals. It was across several immunoSEQ plates that each subset's genomic DNA was evenly split. The method was immunoSEQ multiplex PCR; TCRdb's version includes in-frame clones alone and lacks a portion of them. The sample lists about 1.5 million clones; more than 95% were seen once. The CDR3 has 17 amino acids. CDR1 and CDR2 from the germline V gene are SGHRS and YFSETQ. J was trimmed by 0 bases and V by 0 bases; bases with no gene match: 8. Each sample came from a Caucasian adult donor living in Nashville, Tennessee. Study conclusions and caveats: Non-shared clonotypes had lower generation probabilities than those shared by all four donors.

This TCR derives from a man under 40 in good health. The V gene is TRBV5-1, the J gene TRBJ1-1; 7 positions match TRBD1. The sequencing sample was made of naive CD4+ T cells sorted from blood. Subset given: CD45RA+ positively selected. CDR3 in DNA: TGCGCCAGCAGCTTGGGCGTGACAGGGACCTTGAACACTGAAGCTTTCTTT. Translating it yields CASSLGVTGTLNTEAFF.